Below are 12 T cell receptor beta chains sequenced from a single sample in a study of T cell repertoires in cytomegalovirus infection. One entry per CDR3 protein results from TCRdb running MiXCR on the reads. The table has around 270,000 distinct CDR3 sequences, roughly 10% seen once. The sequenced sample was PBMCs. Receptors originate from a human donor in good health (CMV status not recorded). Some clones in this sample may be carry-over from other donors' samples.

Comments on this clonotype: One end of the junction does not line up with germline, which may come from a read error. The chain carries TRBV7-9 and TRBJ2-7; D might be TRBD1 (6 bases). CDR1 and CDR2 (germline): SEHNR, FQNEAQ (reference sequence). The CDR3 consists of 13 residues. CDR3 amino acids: CASSLAPDSIPNF. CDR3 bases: TGTGCCAGCAGCTTAGCCCCGGACAGTATTCCGAACTTC.

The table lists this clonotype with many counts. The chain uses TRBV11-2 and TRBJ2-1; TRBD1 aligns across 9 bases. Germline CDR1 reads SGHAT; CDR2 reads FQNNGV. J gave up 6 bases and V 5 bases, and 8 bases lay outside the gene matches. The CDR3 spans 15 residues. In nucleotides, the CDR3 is TGTGCCAGCAGCCAGGGACAGGGTCTATCCAATGAGCAGTTCTTC. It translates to CASSQGQGLSNEQFF.

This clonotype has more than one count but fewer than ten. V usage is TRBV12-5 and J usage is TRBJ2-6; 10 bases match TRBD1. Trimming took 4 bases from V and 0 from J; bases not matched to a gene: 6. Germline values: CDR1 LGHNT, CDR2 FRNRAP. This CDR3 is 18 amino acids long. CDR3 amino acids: CASGSWTGGPSGANVLTF. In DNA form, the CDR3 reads TGTGCTAGTGGTTCGTGGACAGGGGGGCCCTCTGGGGCCAACGTCCTGACTTTC.

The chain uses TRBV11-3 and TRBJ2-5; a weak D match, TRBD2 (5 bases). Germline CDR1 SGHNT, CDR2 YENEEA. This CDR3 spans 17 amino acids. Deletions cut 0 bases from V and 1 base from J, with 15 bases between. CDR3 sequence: CASSLDLTLGVQETQYF. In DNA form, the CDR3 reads TGTGCCAGCAGCTTAGATCTAACTCTCGGGGTCCAAGAGACCCAGTACTTC.

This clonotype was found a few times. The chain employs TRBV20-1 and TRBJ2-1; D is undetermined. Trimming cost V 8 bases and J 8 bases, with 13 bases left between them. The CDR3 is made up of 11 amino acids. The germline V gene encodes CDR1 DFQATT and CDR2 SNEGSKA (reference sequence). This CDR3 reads CSTGNWDEQFF. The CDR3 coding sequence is TGCAGTACCGGAAACTGGGATGAGCAGTTCTTC.

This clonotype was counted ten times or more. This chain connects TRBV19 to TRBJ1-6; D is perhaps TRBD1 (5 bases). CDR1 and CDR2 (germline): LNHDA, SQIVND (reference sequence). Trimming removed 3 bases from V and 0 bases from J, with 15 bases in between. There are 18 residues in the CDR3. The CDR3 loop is CASSIGGALSSYNSPLHF. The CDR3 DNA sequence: TGTGCCAGTAGTATCGGAGGGGCGCTGAGCTCCTATAATTCACCCCTCCACTTT.

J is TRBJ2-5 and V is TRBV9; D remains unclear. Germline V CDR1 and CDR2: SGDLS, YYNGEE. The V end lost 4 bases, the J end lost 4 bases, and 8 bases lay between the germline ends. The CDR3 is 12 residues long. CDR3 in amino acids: CASSRTRETQYF. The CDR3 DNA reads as TGTGCCAGCAGCCGGACCAGAGAGACCCAGTACTTC.

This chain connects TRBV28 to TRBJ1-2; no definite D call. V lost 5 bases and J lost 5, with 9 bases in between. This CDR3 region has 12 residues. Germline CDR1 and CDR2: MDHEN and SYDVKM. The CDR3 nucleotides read TGTGCCAGCAGTAAACAGCGTTATGGCTACACCTTC. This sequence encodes CASSKQRYGYTF.

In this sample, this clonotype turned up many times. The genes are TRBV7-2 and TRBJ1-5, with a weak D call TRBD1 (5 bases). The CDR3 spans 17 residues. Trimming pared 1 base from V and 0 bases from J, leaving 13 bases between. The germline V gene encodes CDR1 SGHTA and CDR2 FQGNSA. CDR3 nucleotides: TGTGCCAGCAGCTTAGACTGGGGGTCCGTTAGCAATCAGCCCCAGCATTTT. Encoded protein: CASSLDWGSVSNQPQHF.

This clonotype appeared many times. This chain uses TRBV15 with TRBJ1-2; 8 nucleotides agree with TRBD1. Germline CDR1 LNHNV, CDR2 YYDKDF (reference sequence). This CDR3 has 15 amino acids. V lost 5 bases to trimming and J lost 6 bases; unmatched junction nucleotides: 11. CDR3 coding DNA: TGTGCCACCAGCTCCCAGGGGGCGCTTCGGGATGGCTACACCTTC. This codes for CATSSQGALRDGYTF.

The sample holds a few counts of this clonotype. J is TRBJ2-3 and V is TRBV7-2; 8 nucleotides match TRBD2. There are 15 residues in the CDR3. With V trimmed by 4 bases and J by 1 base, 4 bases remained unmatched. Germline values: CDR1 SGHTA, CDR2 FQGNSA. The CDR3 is CASSSERGRTDTQYF. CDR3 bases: TGTGCCAGCAGCTCGGAGCGGGGGCGCACAGATACGCAGTATTTT. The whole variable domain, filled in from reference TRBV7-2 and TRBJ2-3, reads GAGVSQSPSNKVTEKGKDVELRCDPISGHTALYWYRQSLGQGLEFLIYFQGNSAPDKSGLPSDRFSAERTGGSVSTLTIQRTQQEDSAVYLCASSSERGRTDTQYFGPGTRLTVL.

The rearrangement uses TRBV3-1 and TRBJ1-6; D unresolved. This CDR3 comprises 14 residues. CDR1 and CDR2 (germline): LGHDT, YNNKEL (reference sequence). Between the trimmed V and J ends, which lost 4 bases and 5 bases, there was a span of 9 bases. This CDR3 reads CASSPRGDNSPLHF. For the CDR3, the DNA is TGTGCCAGCAGCCCGCGCGGTGATAATTCACCCCTCCACTTT.